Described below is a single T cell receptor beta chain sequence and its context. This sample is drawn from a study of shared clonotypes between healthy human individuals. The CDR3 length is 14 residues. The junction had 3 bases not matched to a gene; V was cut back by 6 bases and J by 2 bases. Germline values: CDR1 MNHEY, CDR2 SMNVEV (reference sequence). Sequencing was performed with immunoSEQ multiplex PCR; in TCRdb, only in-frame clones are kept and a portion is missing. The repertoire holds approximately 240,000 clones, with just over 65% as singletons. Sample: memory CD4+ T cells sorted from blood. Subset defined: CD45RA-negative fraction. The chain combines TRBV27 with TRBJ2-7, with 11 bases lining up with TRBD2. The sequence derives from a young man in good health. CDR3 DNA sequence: TGTGCCAGCAGGGGGACTAGCGGTGCCTACGAGCAGTACTTC. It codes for CASRGTSGAYEQYF.